This TCR beta chain was recorded in a study of T cell responses to AZD1222 COVID-19 vaccine. Whole-study context: Second-dose intervals of approximately 4 or approximately 12 weeks were pooled. Study findings and constraints: Increased Spike-specific TCR breadth and depth were observed after two AZD1222 doses. Sampled repertoires all dated from after the peak T cell response.

Worth noting for this clone: What it binds is unknown.

TCRdb's copy holds only in-frame clones and misses some; the assay was immunoSEQ multiplex PCR. The profile shows some 160,000 clones, about nine tenths of them singletons. The germline gives CDR1 LGHNA, CDR2 YSLEER. The ends were cut back, 4 bases at V and 0 bases at J, with 10 bases in the middle. The CDR3 loop spans 14 amino acids. This receptor was identified in an adult in good health. The sequencing used peripheral blood, collected on day 0 of AZD1222 vaccination. J is TRBJ2-7 and V is TRBV4-3, with D uncertain. The DNA for the CDR3 is TGCGCCAGCAGCCCCTATGGCAGCTCCTACGAGCAGTACTTC. Amino acids: CASSPYGSSYEQYF.